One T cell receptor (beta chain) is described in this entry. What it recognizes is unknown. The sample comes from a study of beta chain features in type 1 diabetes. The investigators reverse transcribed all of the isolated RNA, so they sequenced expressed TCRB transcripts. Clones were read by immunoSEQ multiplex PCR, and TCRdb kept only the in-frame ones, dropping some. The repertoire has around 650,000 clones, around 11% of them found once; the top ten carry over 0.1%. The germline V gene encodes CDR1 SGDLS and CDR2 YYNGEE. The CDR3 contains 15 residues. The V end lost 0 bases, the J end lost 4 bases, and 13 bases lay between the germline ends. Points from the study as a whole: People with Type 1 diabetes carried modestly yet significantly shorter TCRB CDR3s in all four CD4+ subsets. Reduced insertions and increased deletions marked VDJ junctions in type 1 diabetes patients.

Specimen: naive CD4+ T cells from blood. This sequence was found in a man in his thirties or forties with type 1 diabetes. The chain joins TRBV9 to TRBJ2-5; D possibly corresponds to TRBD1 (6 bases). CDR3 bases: TGTGCCAGCAGCGTAGGGGAAAACAGGGTAGAGACCCAGTACTTC. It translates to CASSVGENRVETQYF. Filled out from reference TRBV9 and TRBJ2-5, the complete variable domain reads DSGVTQTPKHLITATGQRVTLRCSPRSGDLSVYWYQQSLDQGLQFLIQYYNGEERAKGNILERFSAQQFPDLHSELNLSSLELGDSALYFCASSVGENRVETQYFGPGTRLLVL.